This is a list of T cell receptor beta chains from one sample in a study of OX40 agonist ivuxolimab in advanced cancers. The assay was immunoSEQ multiplex PCR, and TCRdb's table has in-frame clones only and misses some. This sample has about 90,000 clones, with approximately 90% found just once. The material sequenced was CD4+ or CD8+ T cells sorted from blood, taken in a trial of the OX40 agonist ivuxolimab. The receptors derive from an adult with an advanced solid tumor such as melanoma, head and neck, liver or kidney cancer. Both conserved end residues are part of each CDR3. The D gene is left open where the match is weak. Where a row states a size, it is once, few, many or the class of an expanded clone; other rows omit it.

clone size | J gene | V gene | D gene | CDR3 protein | CDR3 DNA
. | TRBJ2-5 | TRBV11-3 | . | CASSLGTPYLNGEETQYF | TGTGCCAGCAGCTTAGGCACCCCGTACTTGAATGGGGAGGAGACCCAGTACTTC
once | TRBJ1-1 | TRBV11-3 | . | CASSLDWNTEAFF | TGTGCCAGCAGCTTAGATTGGAACACTGAAGCTTTCTTT
. | TRBJ1-1 | TRBV6-6 | . | CASSYLWTTEAFF | TGTGCCAGCAGTTACTTGTGGACCACTGAAGCTTTCTTT
. | TRBJ1-3 | TRBV5-1 | . | CASSLKDGNTIYF | TGCGCCAGCAGCTTGAAGGATGGAAACACCATATATTTT
. | TRBJ2-3 | TRBV11-3 | . | CASSAYRDTQYF | TGTGCCAGCAGCGCCTACAGGGATACGCAGTATTTT
. | TRBJ2-7 | TRBV27 | . | CASSSDLYEQYF | TGTGCCAGCAGTTCGGACCTCTACGAGCAGTACTTC
. | TRBJ2-3 | TRBV5-6 | TRBD2 | CASSRSGAWDTQYF | TGTGCCAGCAGCCGTAGCGGGGCATGGGATACGCAGTATTTT
. | TRBJ1-1 | TRBV7-9 | TRBD1 | CASSLIGQVPFF | TGTGCCAGCAGCCTCATTGGACAGGTACCTTTCTTT
. | TRBJ2-4 | TRBV28 | . | CASTQGNRPDIQYF | TGTGCCAGCACCCAAGGGAACAGGCCGGACATTCAGTACTTC
. | TRBJ2-1 | TRBV6-1 | TRBD2 | CASSEVAGEAYNEQFF | TGTGCCAGCAGTGAAGTGGCGGGAGAAGCCTACAATGAGCAGTTCTTC
. | TRBJ1-2 | TRBV10-2 | . | CASGGDGYGYTF | TGCGCCAGCGGGGGGGACGGATATGGCTACACCTTC
. | TRBJ1-2 | TRBV20-1 | TRBD1 | CSASTGGGYTF | TGCAGTGCTTCGACAGGGGGGGGCTACACCTTC
. | TRBJ1-3 | TRBV7-3 | TRBD1 | CASSLTLGQGNGHTIYF | TGTGCCAGCAGCTTAACGTTGGGACAGGGTAACGGGCACACCATATATTTT
. | TRBJ2-1 | TRBV27 | TRBD2 | CASSRPGLAGSSYNEQFF | TGTGCCAGCAGTCGACCGGGACTAGCGGGAAGCTCCTACAATGAGCAGTTCTTC
. | TRBJ2-7 | TRBV4-2 | . | CASSQDYPGASYEQYF | TGTGCCAGCAGCCAAGATTACCCCGGTGCTTCCTACGAGCAGTACTTC
. | TRBJ1-4 | TRBV6-5 | . | CASSRGREREKLFF | TGTGCCAGCAGCCGGGGGCGGGAACGCGAAAAACTGTTTTTT
. | TRBJ2-7 | TRBV27 | . | CASSEGYEQYF | TGTGCCAGCAGTGAGGGGTACGAGCAGTACTTC
. | TRBJ2-7 | TRBV28 | TRBD2 | CASSFISGNYEQYF | TGTGCCAGCAGTTTTATTAGCGGGAACTACGAGCAGTACTTC
. | TRBJ1-2 | TRBV19 | . | CASTPERVGYGYTF | TGTGCCAGTACCCCCGAAAGGGTCGGGTATGGCTACACCTTC
. | TRBJ2-4 | TRBV15 | TRBD2 | CATSSFLAGVILAKNIQYF | TGTGCCACCAGCAGTTTTCTAGCGGGAGTGATACTAGCCAAAAACATTCAGTACTTC
. | TRBJ2-3 | TRBV10-3 | TRBD2 | CAIRTSGSSTDTQYF | TGTGCCATCAGAACTAGCGGGAGTTCAACAGATACGCAGTATTTT
. | TRBJ2-7 | TRBV6-6 | TRBD1 | CASSYLRTGDRYEQYF | TGTGCCAGCAGTTACCTCCGGACAGGAGACCGTTACGAGCAGTACTTC
. | TRBJ1-4 | TRBV4-1 | TRBD1 | CASSQRQGAGEKLFF | TGCGCCAGCAGCCAACGACAGGGGGCGGGTGAAAAACTGTTTTTT
. | TRBJ2-3 | TRBV7-2 | . | CASSRPPDTQYF | TGTGCCAGCAGCCGTCCCCCCGATACGCAGTATTTT
. | TRBJ1-1 | TRBV6-5 | . | CASSYSTRANTEAFF | TGTGCCAGCAGTTACTCGACCAGGGCGAACACTGAAGCTTTCTTT
once | TRBJ2-5 | TRBV21-1 | . | CASSKSGTGQEETQYF | TGTGCCAGCAGCAAATCTGGTACTGGCCAAGAAGAGACCCAGTACTTC
. | TRBJ1-1 | TRBV5-4 | . | CASSLELFPTEAFF | TGTGCCAGCAGCTTGGAACTTTTCCCCACTGAAGCTTTCTTT
. | TRBJ1-4 | TRBV7-8 | . | CASSFNNEKLFF | TGTGCCAGCAGCTTTAATAATGAAAAGCTGTTTTTT
. | TRBJ2-3 | TRBV28 | . | CASSLFTDTQYF | TGTGCCAGCAGTTTATTTACAGATACGCAGTATTTT
. | TRBJ2-2 | TRBV11-3 | TRBD1 | CASSLGTGANTGELFF | TGTGCCAGCAGCTTAGGGACAGGGGCGAACACCGGGGAGCTGTTTTTT
. | TRBJ2-3 | TRBV7-7 | TRBD2 | CASSFGTSGTSSTDTQYF | TGTGCTAGCAGCTTCGGGACTAGCGGGACCTCTAGCACAGATACGCAGTATTTT
. | TRBJ1-1 | TRBV9 | . | CASSVAGRAEAFF | TGTGCCAGCAGCGTAGCGGGGCGGGCTGAAGCTTTCTTT
. | TRBJ2-7 | TRBV2 | . | CASRADTYEQYF | TGTGCCAGCAGGGCAGACACCTACGAGCAGTACTTC
few | TRBJ2-1 | TRBV6-6 | . | CASSLGYNEQFF | TGTGCCAGCAGTTTGGGGTACAATGAGCAGTTCTTC
. | TRBJ2-7 | TRBV28 | . | CASSFATAPYEQYF | TGTGCCAGCAGTTTTGCAACGGCTCCCTACGAGCAGTACTTC
. | TRBJ1-4 | TRBV6-1 | TRBD1 | CASSALPGQGYEKLFF | TGTGCCAGCAGTGCTCTCCCGGGACAGGGGTATGAAAAACTGTTTTTT
. | TRBJ2-1 | TRBV9 | TRBD2 | CASSPQTSGNVNDEQFF | TGTGCCAGCAGCCCCCAGACTAGCGGGAATGTTAATGATGAGCAGTTCTTC
. | TRBJ1-1 | TRBV5-4 | TRBD1 | CASSSGQPKMNTEAFF | TGTGCCAGCAGCTCGGGACAGCCTAAAATGAACACTGAAGCTTTCTTT
. | TRBJ1-1 | TRBV10-1 | . | CASSERGLVEAFF | TGCGCCAGCAGTGAGCGGGGGCTCGTTGAAGCTTTCTTT
. | TRBJ1-6 | TRBV7-9 | . | CASSLDGSPLHF | TGTGCCAGCAGCTTAGATGGTTCACCCCTCCACTTT
. | TRBJ2-5 | TRBV5-1 | . | CASTRDQETQYF | TGCGCCAGCACCCGAGACCAAGAGACCCAGTACTTC
. | TRBJ1-2 | TRBV18 | . | CASSLDSSYGYTF | TGTGCCAGCTCACTCGACAGCAGTTATGGCTACACCTTC
. | TRBJ2-4 | TRBV11-3 | . | CASSLGEGGWGKNIQYF | TGTGCCAGCAGCTTAGGAGAGGGCGGATGGGGGAAAAACATTCAGTACTTC
. | TRBJ2-7 | TRBV19 | . | CASSSSLADEQYF | TGTGCCAGTAGCTCAAGCCTGGCCGACGAGCAGTACTTC
once | TRBJ2-1 | TRBV14 | TRBD2 | CASSQGGSGRLPGNEQFF | TGTGCCAGCAGCCAAGGGGGTAGCGGGCGCCTTCCGGGGAATGAGCAGTTCTTC
. | TRBJ2-3 | TRBV10-3 | TRBD2 | CAISLAGISTDTQYF | TGTGCCATCAGTTTAGCGGGAATCAGTACAGATACGCAGTATTTT
. | TRBJ2-7 | TRBV21-1 | . | CASSIRDGFGSYEQYF | TGTGCCAGCAGCATTCGCGACGGGTTTGGGTCCTACGAGCAGTACTTC
. | TRBJ2-7 | TRBV4-1 | . | CASSPFGRTYEQYF | TGCGCCAGCAGCCCTTTTGGGAGAACCTACGAGCAGTACTTC